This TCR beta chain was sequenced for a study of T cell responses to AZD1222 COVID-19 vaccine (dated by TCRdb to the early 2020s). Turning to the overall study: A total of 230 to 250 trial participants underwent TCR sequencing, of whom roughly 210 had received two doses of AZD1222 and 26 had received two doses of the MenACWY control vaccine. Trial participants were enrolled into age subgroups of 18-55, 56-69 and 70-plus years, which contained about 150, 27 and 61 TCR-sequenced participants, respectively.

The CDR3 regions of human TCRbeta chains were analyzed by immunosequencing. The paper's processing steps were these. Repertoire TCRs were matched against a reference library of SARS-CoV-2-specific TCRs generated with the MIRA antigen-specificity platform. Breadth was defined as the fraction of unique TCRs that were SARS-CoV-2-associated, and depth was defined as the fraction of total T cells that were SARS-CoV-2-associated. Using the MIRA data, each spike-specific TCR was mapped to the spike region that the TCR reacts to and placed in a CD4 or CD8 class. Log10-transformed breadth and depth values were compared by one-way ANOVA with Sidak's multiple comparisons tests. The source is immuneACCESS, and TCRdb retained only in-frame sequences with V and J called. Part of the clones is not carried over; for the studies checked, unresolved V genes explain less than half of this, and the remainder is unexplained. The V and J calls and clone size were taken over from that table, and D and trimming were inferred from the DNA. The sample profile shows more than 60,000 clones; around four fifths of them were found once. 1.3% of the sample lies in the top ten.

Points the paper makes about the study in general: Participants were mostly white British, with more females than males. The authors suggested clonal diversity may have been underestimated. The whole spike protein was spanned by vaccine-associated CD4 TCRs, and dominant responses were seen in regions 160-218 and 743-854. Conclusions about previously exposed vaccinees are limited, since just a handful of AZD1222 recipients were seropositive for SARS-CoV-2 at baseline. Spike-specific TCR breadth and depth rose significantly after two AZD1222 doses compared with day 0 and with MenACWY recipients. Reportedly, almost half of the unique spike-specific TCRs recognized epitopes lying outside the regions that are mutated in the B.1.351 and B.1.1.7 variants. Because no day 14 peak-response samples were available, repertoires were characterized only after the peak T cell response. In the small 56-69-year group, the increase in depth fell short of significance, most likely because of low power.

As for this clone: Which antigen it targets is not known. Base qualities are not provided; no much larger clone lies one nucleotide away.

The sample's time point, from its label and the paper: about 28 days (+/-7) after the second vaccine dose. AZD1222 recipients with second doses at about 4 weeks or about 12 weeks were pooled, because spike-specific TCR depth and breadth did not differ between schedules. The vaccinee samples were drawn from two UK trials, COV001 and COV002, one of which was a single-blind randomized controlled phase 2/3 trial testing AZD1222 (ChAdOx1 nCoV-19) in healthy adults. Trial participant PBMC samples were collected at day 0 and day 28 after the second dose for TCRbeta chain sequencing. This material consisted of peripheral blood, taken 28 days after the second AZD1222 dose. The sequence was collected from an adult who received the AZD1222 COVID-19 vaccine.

CDR3 reads: CASSPVRAMSNQPQHF. The nucleotides read TGTGCCAGCAGTCCCGTCCGCGCCATGTCCAATCAGCCCCAGCATTTT. The rearrangement combines TRBV27 with TRBJ1-5; no D segment can be confidently identified. Trimming costs V 5 bases and J 3 bases, and their ends lie 17 bases apart. Including cysteine and phenylalanine, the CDR3 has 16 amino acids. Only CDR3 DNA is held: 48 bases, read in frame from base 1. CDR1 and CDR2 are read off the germline V gene (reference sequence) as MNHEY and SMNVEV.